The clone carrying this T cell receptor (beta chain) was detected many times. Making TCR cDNA involved 5'RACE template switching, which added UMIs and a universal primer site. TCRdb fed the 5' RACE reads into MiXCR, producing one record per CDR3 protein. The table shows around 60,000 distinct CDR3 sequences, with approximately 6.1% occurring only once. This record belongs to a study of T cells after yellow fever vaccination. Trimming cost V 4 bases and J 3 bases, with 9 bases left between them. Germline V CDR1 and CDR2: SGHRS, YFSETQ. The CDR3 runs 13 residues. This specimen consisted of PBMCs, either bulk or a sorted T-cell subset (CD4+, CD8+, memory, or dextramer-sorted; not recorded which), obtained on the day of the yellow fever booster vaccination. The sequence was obtained from a man between 18 and 35 years old who received the YFV17D yellow fever vaccine. V is TRBV5-1 and J is TRBJ2-3; D is perhaps TRBD1 (5 bases). The CDR3 DNA follows: TGCGCCAGCAGCGGAAGACAGACAGATACGCAGTATTTT. Protein: CASSGRQTDTQYF.